This TCR beta chain was captured by sequencing in a study of blood T cell repertoires in COVID-19. On the study more broadly: Material from acute and convalescent COVID-19 was sourced from the United States, Italy and Spain.

V was cut by 4 bases and J by 0 bases, with 6 bases left in between. Per the germline V gene, CDR1 is SGHVS and CDR2 is FQNEAQ. The CDR3 contains 13 residues. Profiled with immunoSEQ multiplex PCR; TCRdb holds only in-frame clones, not every one. The data show 70,000 or so clones, around 90% seen once. This clonotype originated in a man over 45 with acute or convalescent COVID-19. The chain has TRBV7-8 and TRBJ1-1; D perhaps matches TRBD1 (5 bases). The sequencing input was peripheral blood. As DNA, the CDR3 is TGTGCCAGCAGCTCAGGGCTGAACACTGAAGCTTTCTTT. As protein: CASSSGLNTEAFF.